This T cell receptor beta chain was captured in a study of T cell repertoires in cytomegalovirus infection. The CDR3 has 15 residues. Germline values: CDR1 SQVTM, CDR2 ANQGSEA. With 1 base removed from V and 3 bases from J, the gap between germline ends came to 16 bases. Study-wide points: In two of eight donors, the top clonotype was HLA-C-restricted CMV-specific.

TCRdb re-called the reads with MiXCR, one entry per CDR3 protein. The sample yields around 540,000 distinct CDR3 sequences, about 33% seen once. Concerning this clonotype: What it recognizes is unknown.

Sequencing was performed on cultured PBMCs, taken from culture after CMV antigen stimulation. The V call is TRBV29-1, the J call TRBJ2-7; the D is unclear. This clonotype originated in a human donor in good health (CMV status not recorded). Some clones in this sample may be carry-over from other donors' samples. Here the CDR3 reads CSVEAGSPPNYEQYF. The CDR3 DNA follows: TGCAGCGTTGAAGCTGGTTCCCCACCCAACTACGAGCAGTACTTC.